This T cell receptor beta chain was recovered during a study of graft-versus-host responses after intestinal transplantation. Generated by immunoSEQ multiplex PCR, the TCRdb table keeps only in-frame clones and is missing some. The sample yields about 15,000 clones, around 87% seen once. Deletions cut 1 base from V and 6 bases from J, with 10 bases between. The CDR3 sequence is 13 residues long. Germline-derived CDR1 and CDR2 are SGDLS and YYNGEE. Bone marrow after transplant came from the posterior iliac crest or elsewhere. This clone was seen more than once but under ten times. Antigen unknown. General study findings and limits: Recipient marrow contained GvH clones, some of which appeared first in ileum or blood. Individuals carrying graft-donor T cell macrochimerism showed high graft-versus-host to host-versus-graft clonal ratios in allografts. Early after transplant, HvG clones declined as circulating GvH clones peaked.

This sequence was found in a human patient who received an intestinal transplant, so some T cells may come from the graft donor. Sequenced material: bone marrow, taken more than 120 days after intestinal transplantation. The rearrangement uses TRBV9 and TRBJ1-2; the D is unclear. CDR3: CASSVWQDNGYTF. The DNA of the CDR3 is TGTGCCAGCAGCGTATGGCAGGATAATGGCTACACCTTC.